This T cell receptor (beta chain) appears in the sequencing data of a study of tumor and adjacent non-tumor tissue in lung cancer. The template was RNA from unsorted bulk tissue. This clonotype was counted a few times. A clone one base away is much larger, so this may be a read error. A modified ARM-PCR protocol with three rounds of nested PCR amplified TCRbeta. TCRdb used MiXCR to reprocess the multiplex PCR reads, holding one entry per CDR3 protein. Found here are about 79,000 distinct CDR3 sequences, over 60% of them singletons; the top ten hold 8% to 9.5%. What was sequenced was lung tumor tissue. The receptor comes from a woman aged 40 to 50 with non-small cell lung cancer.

The CDR3 reads CASSKGQDHGYTF. CDR3 coding DNA: TGTGCCAGCAGCAAAGGTCAAGACCACGGCTACACCTTC. The chain joins TRBV21-1 to TRBJ1-2. TRBV21-1 is a pseudogene segment. This CDR3 region has 13 residues.